The rows below give T cell receptor beta chains drawn from one sample of a study of CD8 T cells in Susac syndrome. MiXCR was run by TCRdb on the immunoSEQ multiplex PCR reads, yielding one entry per CDR3 protein. The top ten hold around 0.079% of the sample, which has 150,000 to 200,000 distinct CDR3 sequences, 75% to 95% seen once. The sample was CD4+ T cells from PBMCs. These TCRs come from a human donor with Susac syndrome. Each CDR3 is given with its conserved first and last residue. Each record gives: clone size, V gene, D gene, CDR3 protein. A D gene is named only where the DNA matches it firmly. The size entry is marked missing in some rows and otherwise reads once, few, many or a size class.

clone_size: NA; v_call: TRBV28; d_call: NA; cdr3_aa: CASSSFPGRREQYF
clone_size: NA; v_call: TRBV7-9; d_call: NA; cdr3_aa: CASTDTSQNTGELFF
clone_size: NA; v_call: TRBV12-2; d_call: NA; cdr3_aa: CASRLLAGLEKETQYF
clone_size: NA; v_call: TRBV12-3/TRBV12-4; d_call: NA; cdr3_aa: CASSQTGVGLAGEQYF
clone_size: few; v_call: TRBV5-1; d_call: NA; cdr3_aa: CASSPGQRRSGYTF
clone_size: NA; v_call: TRBV11-2; d_call: NA; cdr3_aa: CASSLDRPYGYTF
clone_size: NA; v_call: TRBV7-9; d_call: NA; cdr3_aa: CAITGDYEQYF
clone_size: NA; v_call: TRBV28; d_call: TRBD1; cdr3_aa: CASSSGTGVPGELFF
clone_size: once; v_call: TRBV2; d_call: TRBD2; cdr3_aa: CASSDPSGGPGELFF
clone_size: NA; v_call: TRBV18; d_call: NA; cdr3_aa: CASSPVSSWGTEAFF
clone_size: NA; v_call: TRBV24-1; d_call: NA; cdr3_aa: CATSKGIGDTQYF
clone_size: NA; v_call: TRBV3-1; d_call: NA; cdr3_aa: CASSQVVGRETQYF
clone_size: NA; v_call: TRBV20-1; d_call: TRBD2; cdr3_aa: CSASAGTSAQETQYF
clone_size: NA; v_call: TRBV6-1; d_call: TRBD1; cdr3_aa: CASSEGSGQGAADTQYF
clone_size: few; v_call: TRBV30; d_call: NA; cdr3_aa: CAWSAGTYNSPLHF
clone_size: NA; v_call: TRBV6-5; d_call: NA; cdr3_aa: CASSYTDSPLHF
clone_size: NA; v_call: TRBV3-1; d_call: NA; cdr3_aa: CASSQERVKNNSPLHF
clone_size: once; v_call: TRBV4-1; d_call: TRBD1; cdr3_aa: CASSLIPGQRPNTEAFF
clone_size: NA; v_call: TRBV28; d_call: TRBD1; cdr3_aa: CASSWGTGPNTGELFF
clone_size: NA; v_call: TRBV30; d_call: NA; cdr3_aa: CAWSAFRMGQPQHF
clone_size: NA; v_call: TRBV5-1; d_call: NA; cdr3_aa: CASSFQGGVSTEAFF
clone_size: NA; v_call: TRBV9; d_call: TRBD1; cdr3_aa: CASSSQDRVYSPLHF
clone_size: NA; v_call: TRBV11-2; d_call: TRBD2; cdr3_aa: CASSLASGGYNEQFF
clone_size: NA; v_call: TRBV19; d_call: NA; cdr3_aa: CASSPRGGITGELFF
clone_size: NA; v_call: TRBV5-1; d_call: TRBD2; cdr3_aa: CASSVLLAGQETQYF
clone_size: NA; v_call: TRBV12-3/TRBV12-4; d_call: NA; cdr3_aa: CASSATETYEQYF
clone_size: NA; v_call: TRBV6-4; d_call: TRBD1; cdr3_aa: CASSGQGTGANVLTF
clone_size: once; v_call: TRBV5-6; d_call: TRBD1; cdr3_aa: CASSPYDRALTEAFF
clone_size: NA; v_call: TRBV29-1; d_call: NA; cdr3_aa: CSVAQNTGELFF
clone_size: few; v_call: TRBV5-1; d_call: TRBD2; cdr3_aa: CASSVKTSGGFLAKNIQYF
clone_size: NA; v_call: TRBV19; d_call: NA; cdr3_aa: CASSIQVNTEAFF
clone_size: NA; v_call: TRBV12-3/TRBV12-4; d_call: NA; cdr3_aa: CASSFYPVGVGSQPQHF
clone_size: NA; v_call: TRBV28; d_call: NA; cdr3_aa: CASSPGLGSYEQYF
clone_size: NA; v_call: TRBV30; d_call: TRBD2; cdr3_aa: CAWSLAGGIDTGELFF
clone_size: NA; v_call: TRBV18; d_call: NA; cdr3_aa: CASSPLESYNEQFF
clone_size: NA; v_call: TRBV6-5; d_call: NA; cdr3_aa: CASREVREDTEAFF
clone_size: NA; v_call: TRBV11-2; d_call: TRBD1; cdr3_aa: CASSKGQGAVYEQYF
clone_size: NA; v_call: TRBV6-1; d_call: NA; cdr3_aa: CASSDAGTVWNEQFF
clone_size: NA; v_call: TRBV19; d_call: NA; cdr3_aa: CASSIGGASYSEQFF